The rows below give T cell receptor beta chains drawn from one sample of a study of shared clonotypes between healthy human individuals. Sequencing used immunoSEQ multiplex PCR; TCRdb keeps in-frame clones, though not all of them. The sample contains about 2.1 million clones, approximately 94% of which appear only once. Sequenced sample: naive CD8+ T cells from PBMCs. The receptors were sampled from a man aged 18 to 30 in good health. Some clones in this sample may be carry-over from other donors' samples. Each CDR3 is given with its conserved first and last residue.

TRBV9	TRBJ2-1	CASSAQEWEQFF
TRBV11-3	TRBJ1-5	CASSLDQGASNQPQHF
TRBV4-1	TRBJ1-3	CASSQDRGSGNTIYF
TRBV2	TRBJ1-1	CASRHRDMNTEAFF
TRBV19	TRBJ2-7	CATTSGYEQYF
TRBV5-5	TRBJ1-1	CASSFGGTEAFF
TRBV5-4	TRBJ2-2	CASSPRPGVPTTGELFF
TRBV4-2	TRBJ1-5	CASSQDLRQGAFSNQPQHF
TRBV4-1	TRBJ2-2	CASSQGITGELFF
TRBV5-1	TRBJ2-5	CASSPFGGREETQYF
TRBV5-1	TRBJ1-1	CASSLDDRGSRGYNTEAFF
TRBV5-1	TRBJ1-2	CASSLGLIAGTGNYGYTF
TRBV27	TRBJ2-1	CASMLWVSSYNEQFF
TRBV4-1	TRBJ2-6	CASSQESGRVSGANVLTF
TRBV6-6	TRBJ1-4	CASSQKDGNNEKLFF
TRBV28	TRBJ2-3	CASSLGSREQDTQYF
TRBV5-4	TRBJ2-1	CASTPPGLAGSYNEQFF
TRBV19	TRBJ2-7	CASSGQGIAYEQYF
TRBV9	TRBJ2-5	CASTQGGLAPETQYF
TRBV28	TRBJ2-3	CASSLRGWGGPSTDTQYF
TRBV6-1	TRBJ2-2	CASSETMGQSYTGELFF
TRBV30	TRBJ1-2	CAWSLTGSYGYTF
TRBV10-2	TRBJ1-1	CASIGLMNTEAFF
TRBV6-5	TRBJ2-3	CASSYDGETDTQYF
TRBV9	TRBJ2-2	CASSVATGAGARTGELFF
TRBV29-1	TRBJ2-5	CSVQEVAQETQYF
TRBV10-2	TRBJ2-5	CASSERTRETQYF
TRBV6-1	TRBJ2-7	CASSEFEQYF
TRBV25-1	TRBJ1-5	CAREARGGNYSNQPQHF
TRBV19	TRBJ1-1	CASSMRTGGTEAFF
TRBV4-1	TRBJ2-3	CASSHILPPPGRTDTQYF
TRBV5-1	TRBJ2-1	CASSPDSSGPRPPYNEQFF
TRBV27	TRBJ2-7	CASSPEGGGTSYEQYF
TRBV28	TRBJ2-1	CASTLGGGSYNEQFF
TRBV30	TRBJ2-7	CAWGLTEYEQYF
TRBV10-1	TRBJ2-7	CASSSLEDPYEQYF
TRBV2	TRBJ2-7	CASREVGTSPYEQYF
TRBV28	TRBJ1-5	CASSPPPGAWQPQHF
TRBV4-3	TRBJ1-2	CASSPRKPNFYGYTF
TRBV30	TRBJ2-1	CAWSTSYNEQFF
TRBV2	TRBJ1-2	CASSYTDRGVEGYGYTF
TRBV5-6	TRBJ1-2	CASSFISGTGIGYTF
TRBV5-4	TRBJ2-1	CASSPTLYTGDEQFF
TRBV6-6	TRBJ1-1	CASSNRYTEAFF
TRBV29-1	TRBJ1-1	CSVVTVPSAEAFF
TRBV30	TRBJ2-1	CAWARIVNNEQFF
TRBV28	TRBJ2-3	CASSLKRELVLLRTDTQYF
TRBV27	TRBJ2-1	CASSLGDALDDEQFF
TRBV11-3	TRBJ2-2	CASSLARDFGGELFF
TRBV6-5	TRBJ2-3	CASLSGTTSTDTQYF
TRBV5-8	TRBJ1-1	CASSSGYEAFF